This T cell receptor beta chain was documented in a study of human T cells and chemical hapten exposure. Background on the study: 2% DPC applied to a roughly 2 cm by roughly 2 cm arm area sensitized donors. TCR yield per sample varied, mainly due to pooled library volumes. Study-wide results and limits: Among TCRs, those above 1 in 1000 frequency were unaffected by DPC sensitization.

Time point here: pre-sensitization, week 0. Treatment meaning: therapeutic diphenylcyclopropenone sensitization with weekly scalp DPC. People who gave samples had alopecia, were 18 to 70 years old, and were suitable for DPC. Germline CDR1 is MDHEN and CDR2 is SYDVKM. Trimming took 8 bases from V and 4 from J; bases not matched to a gene: 6. The length of the CDR3 is 13 residues. With respect to this clonotype: Its cognate antigen is unknown.

TCRdb used MiXCR to reprocess the RACE reads, holding one entry per CDR3 protein. In the table there are about 180,000 distinct CDR3 sequences, nearly 30% of which are singletons. V is TRBV28 and J is TRBJ2-7; 9 nucleotides match TRBD2. The material was whole blood, obtained in connection with sensitization to the hapten diphenylcyclopropenone (DPC). This TCR derives from a woman in her 30s with alopecia areata. Some clones in this sample may be carry-over from other donors' samples. The CDR3: CASLAGSGYEQYF. For the CDR3, the DNA is TGTGCCAGCCTAGCGGGGAGTGGTTACGAGCAGTACTTC.